These 15 T cell receptor beta chains originate from one sample sequenced in a study of graft-versus-host responses after intestinal transplantation. The repertoire was sequenced with immunoSEQ multiplex PCR; TCRdb's copy has only in-frame clones and lacks some. Among about 40,000 clones, roughly nine tenths were seen once, and the ten largest hold under 2.5%. Sequenced material: PBMCs, taken around 320 days after intestinal transplant. The receptors were gathered from a human patient who received an intestinal transplant, so some T cells may come from the graft donor.

This clone is a singleton in its sample. The chain's CDR3 is CASSEDPAPYEQYF. CDR3 nucleotide sequence: TGTGCCAGCAGCGAGGACCCGGCCCCCTACGAGCAGTACTTC. The gene calls are TRBV9 and TRBJ2-7; D is unclear. The CDR3 is 14 residues long. The V and J ends lost 3 bases and 2 bases respectively, with 12 bases between them. Germline V gene data show CDR1 as SGDLS and CDR2 as YYNGEE.

The rearrangement uses TRBV6-5 and TRBJ2-3; 7 positions agree with TRBD1. Germline-derived CDR1 and CDR2 are MNHEY and SVGAGI. CDR3 length: 14 residues. The V gene end was trimmed by 4 bases and the J gene end by 2 bases; junction bases not matched to a gene: 3. In DNA, the CDR3 is TGTGCCAGCAGTTTACAGGGGATCACAGATACGCAGTATTTT. This sequence encodes CASSLQGITDTQYF.

A single count supports this clone. The sample carries other DNA sequences with the same CDR3. The J gene is TRBJ2-7, the V gene TRBV5-1; no reliable D call. The CDR3 is made up of 12 amino acids. Per the germline V gene, CDR1 is SGHRS and CDR2 is YFSETQ. Deletions cut 0 bases from V and 3 bases from J, with 4 bases between. The chain's CDR3 is CASSLVGYEQYF. Here the CDR3 DNA reads TGCGCCAGCAGCTTGGTTGGCTACGAGCAGTACTTC.

The chain couples TRBV4-2 to TRBJ2-3; the match to TRBD1 covers 7 bases. V lost 3 bases to trimming and J lost 3 bases; unmatched junction nucleotides: 9. Germline V gene lookup returns CDR1 LGHNA and CDR2 YNFKEQ. The CDR3 has 16 amino acids. The CDR3 DNA is TGTGCCAGCAGCCACCGCGACAGGGTCGGGACAGATACGCAGTATTTT. This sequence encodes CASSHRDRVGTDTQYF.

V and J are TRBV27 and TRBJ2-3; no reliable D call. This CDR3 is built from 12 residues. Trimming removed 5 bases at V and 4 bases at J, with 7 bases between. The germline CDR1 and CDR2 sequences are MNHEY and SMNVEV (reference sequence). For the CDR3, the DNA is TGTGCCAGCAGTCCCCCGGCAGATACGCAGTATTTT. This encodes CASSPPADTQYF.

The V and J genes are TRBV5-4 and TRBJ2-7; D uncertain. CDR3 length equals 13 residues. Per the germline V gene, CDR1 is SGHNT and CDR2 is YYREEE (reference sequence). V gave up 0 bases and J gave up 4 bases, with 8 bases separating them. CDR3 DNA: TGTGCCAGCAGCTTGGGGGTGGGTTACGAGCAGTACTTC. Translated: CASSLGVGYEQYF.

The chain combines TRBV5-6 with TRBJ1-2, with TRBD1 identical over 9 bases. Germline assignment: CDR1 SGHDT and CDR2 YYEEEE. The CDR3 extends over 15 amino acids. The trim removed 3 bases at V and 4 bases at J, leaving 7 bases unmatched. DNA for the CDR3: TGTGCCAGCAGCTGGGGGACAGGGCCCGCCTATGGCTACACCTTC. Its translation is CASSWGTGPAYGYTF.

The CDR3 DNA follows: TGCGCCAGCAGCCAAGAAGGAGCGGGCATGGGGACAGGGCAAGAGACCCAGTACTTC. Translated, it gives CASSQEGAGMGTGQETQYF. The chain carries TRBV4-1 and TRBJ2-5; 9 positions match TRBD1. V lost 0 bases to trimming and J lost 2 bases; unmatched junction nucleotides: 13. Per the germline V gene, CDR1 is MGHRA and CDR2 is YSYEKL. This CDR3 region has 19 residues.

Of note for this clone: The sample carries other DNA sequences with the same CDR3. V usage is TRBV12-1 and J usage is TRBJ2-7; TRBD2, the D gene given by the table, was not confirmed from the DNA. TRBV12-1 is a known pseudogene. The CDR3 totals 18 residues. CDR3 residues: CASSPTRHHVENYYEQYF. CDR3 sequence (DNA): TGTGCCAGCAGCCCTACACGCCATCACGTAGAGAACTACTACGAGCAGTACTTC.

This clone has only one observation. The V and J genes are TRBV28 and TRBJ1-2; TRBD1 aligns across 8 bases. Germline loops: CDR1 MDHEN, CDR2 SYDVKM. This CDR3 comprises 13 residues. The V gene end was trimmed by 5 bases and the J gene end by 5 bases; junction bases not matched to a gene: 4. CDR3 nucleotides: TGTGCCAGCAGTCAGGGGGCGAGATATGGCTACACCTTC. Translating it yields CASSQGARYGYTF.

This clone was detected only once. The chain combines TRBV5-1 with TRBJ2-7; D is perhaps TRBD1 (6 bases). The CDR3 consists of 14 residues. Deletions cut 3 bases from V and 6 bases from J, with 16 bases between. Germline V CDR1 and CDR2: SGHRS, YFSETQ. The CDR3 loop is CASSSQGMVLEQYF. DNA of the CDR3: TGCGCCAGCAGCTCGCAGGGGATGGTCCTCGAGCAGTACTTC.

This chain joins TRBV5-5 and TRBJ2-5; D gene ambiguous. Germline-derived CDR1 and CDR2 are SGHKS and YYEKEE (reference sequence). Between the trimmed V and J ends, which lost 0 bases and 12 bases, there was a span of 12 bases. This CDR3 contains 12 residues. CDR3: CASSLEDTEKYF. Here the CDR3 DNA reads TGTGCCAGCAGCTTGGAGGATACAGAGAAGTACTTC.

The chain joins TRBV6-5 to TRBJ1-2; 8 bases map to TRBD1. V shed 6 bases, J shed 5 bases, and the junction held 8 bases outside the gene matches. The CDR3 loop spans 14 amino acids. The V gene's germline CDR1 is MNHEY and CDR2 SVGAGI. The CDR3 here is CASSSGQGRYGYTF. DNA for the CDR3: TGTGCCAGCAGCTCCGGACAGGGAAGGTATGGCTACACCTTC.

This chain connects TRBV5-8 to TRBJ1-5; weak D call: TRBD1 (5 bases). Germline assignment: CDR1 SGHTS and CDR2 YDEGEE. The ends were cut back, 4 bases at V and 7 bases at J, with 18 bases in the middle. This CDR3 is 15 amino acids long. The CDR3 DNA reads as TGTGCCAGCAGCCACTTGAGGGGCCCGGGCCAGCCCCAGCATTTT. Its protein is CASSHLRGPGQPQHF. Full variable domain (outside the CDR3, taken from reference TRBV5-8 and TRBJ1-5): EAGVTQSPTHLIKTRGQQATLRCSPISGHTSVYWYQQALGLGLQFLLWYDEGEERNRGNFPPRFSGRQFPNYSSELNVNALELEDSALYLCASSHLRGPGQPQHFGDGTRLSIL.

This sequence joins TRBV9 and TRBJ1-1; 8 nucleotides match TRBD1. V lost 3 bases and J lost 4; bases outside the gene matches: 2. The CDR3 loop spans 13 amino acids. In germline, CDR1 is SGDLS, CDR2 YYNGEE. CDR3 amino acids: CASSATGGTEAFF. CDR3 nucleotide sequence: TGTGCCAGCAGCGCTACAGGGGGCACTGAAGCTTTCTTT.